This T cell receptor (beta chain) was observed in a study of cytomegalovirus exposure and HLA in healthy donors. Turning to the study itself: Among the approximately 400 donors who were genotyped, 70% to 90% fell in the genetic ancestry cluster that is associated with self-reported Caucasian donors. General study findings and limits: Immune exposure data for these donors was limited to CMV serostatus.

V was shortened by 3 bases and J by 8 bases, with 11 bases between the two germline ends. CDR1 SQVTM and CDR2 ANQGSEA come from the germline V gene. This CDR3 contains 12 residues. The PCR employed 60 Vbeta primers together with 13 Jbeta primers. Data came from immunoSEQ multiplex PCR; TCRdb stores just in-frame clones and leaves some out. This sample has around 76,000 clones; roughly two thirds occur once, and the top ten carry 6.5% to 8%. With regard to this clone: Its antigen is not known.

The V and J genes are TRBV29-1 and TRBJ2-1; D call uncertain. The sample taken for sequencing was PBMCs. The receptor comes from a man in his forties or fifties in good health and CMV-seropositive. CDR3 DNA: TGCAGCGTTGATACCGCGAGCGATGAGCAGTTCTTC. Protein sequence: CSVDTASDEQFF.